This TCR beta chain was observed in a study of blood T cell repertoires in COVID-19. With 4 bases removed from V and 7 bases from J, the gap between germline ends came to 8 bases. Germline values: CDR1 SGHTS, CDR2 YDEGEE. The CDR3 sequence is 11 residues long. In the original analysis: Using reference gene primer amplification, nucleated cell counts were estimated. Clones were sequenced by immunoSEQ multiplex PCR, and TCRdb holds only the in-frame ones, with some missing. V, J and clone size reflect that table, while D and trimming were determined from the DNA. The sample yields about 410,000 clones, around 91% seen once.

The specimen sequenced was peripheral blood. This chain joins TRBV5-8 and TRBJ2-5; D gene ambiguous. This sequence was found in a woman aged 40 to 55 with COVID-19, enrolled during active disease. CDR3 loop: CASSPTVTQYF. The CDR3 region has the DNA TGTGCCAGCAGCCCCACGGTGACCCAGTACTTC.